This TCR beta chain was observed in a study of T cell responses to AZD1222 COVID-19 vaccine. Study-level background: Second-dose groups at about 4 or about 12 weeks were pooled.

The germline CDR1 and CDR2 sequences are DFQATT and SNEGSKA (reference sequence). This CDR3 is built from 14 residues. Trimming at V came to 3 bases and at J to 2 bases, leaving 7 bases not matched to a gene. Produced via immunoSEQ multiplex PCR; TCRdb's table is partial and in-frame only. In the table there are about 100,000 clones, 80% to 95% of which are singletons. Specimen: peripheral blood, collected on day 0 of AZD1222 vaccination. The TCR sequence derives from an adult in good health. J is TRBJ2-7 and V is TRBV20-1; TRBD1 matches 7 bases. The CDR3 sequence: CSASRRGFTYEQYF. CDR3 DNA: TGCAGTGCTAGTCGCAGGGGGTTTACCTACGAGCAGTACTTC.